Listed below are T cell receptor beta chains from one sample, sequenced in a study of naive and memory T cell subsets. TCRdb reanalysed the UMI-ligation and nested PCR reads using MiXCR and keeps one entry per CDR3 protein. This sample yields about 150,000 distinct CDR3 sequences, of which roughly 20% are seen a single time; 0.11% belongs to the top ten. The material sequenced was naive CD4+ T cells from blood. Receptors were obtained from a human donor in good health. The CDR3 runs from the conserved cysteine through the conserved F or W. Size is stated for part of the rows, as once, few or many counts, or as a class when the clone is expanded.

j_call | v_call | clone_size | cdr3_aa
TRBJ2-2 | TRBV7-2 | few | CASSFRTTGELFF
TRBJ2-5 | TRBV7-8 | - | CASSLGLERTGEYF
TRBJ2-4 | TRBV6-6 | - | CASSLPQNIQYF
TRBJ1-4 | TRBV5-1 | - | CASSRGDTTNEKLFF
TRBJ2-1 | TRBV3-1 | - | CASSLHGTSKYNEQFF
TRBJ1-1 | TRBV9 | few | CASSVVSGWNTEAFF
TRBJ2-3 | TRBV9 | few | CASSVVSRDTQYF
TRBJ2-4 | TRBV2 | few | CASSFDSAKNIQYF
TRBJ2-1 | TRBV3-1 | - | CASSQVGRLVNEQFF
TRBJ1-1 | TRBV6-6 | few | CASSLLLQGRGTEAFF
TRBJ2-7 | TRBV6-2/TRBV6-3 | many | CASSFLQLAGPYEQYF
TRBJ2-7 | TRBV7-9 | few | CASSWGPDEQYF
TRBJ2-3 | TRBV20-1 | few | CSAPEGGNTDTQYF
TRBJ2-3 | TRBV6-5 | - | CASSAHGGSADTQYF
TRBJ1-5 | TRBV6-1 | few | CASSEAGGIYQPQHF
TRBJ2-3 | TRBV6-5 | few | CASSSGRAVPTQYF
TRBJ2-7 | TRBV4-2 | - | CASSQDGGQGSVEQYF
TRBJ1-1 | TRBV20-1 | - | CSAREYGNTEAFF
TRBJ2-6 | TRBV4-3 | few | CASSQDLGQGNGANVLTF
TRBJ2-5 | TRBV10-3 | few | CAIGTMRQETQYF
TRBJ2-7 | TRBV13 | - | CASSNRQGTTYEQYF
TRBJ2-1 | TRBV11-3 | - | CASSNRVGEQFF
TRBJ2-5 | TRBV11-3 | many | CASSPRSGAETQYF
TRBJ2-1 | TRBV30 | many | CAWSVATAYNEQFF
TRBJ2-5 | TRBV28 | - | CASSNPPPVQETQYF
TRBJ2-1 | TRBV14 | - | CASSKVLGLAGVGEQFF
TRBJ2-3 | TRBV3-1 | - | CASSQDPTSGSSTDTQYF
TRBJ2-1 | TRBV6-1 | few | CASTMGQASYNEQFF
TRBJ1-1 | TRBV29-1 | - | CSVEGHLKNTEAFF
TRBJ1-4 | TRBV30 | - | CALVGQPNEKLFF
TRBJ1-3 | TRBV20-1 | - | CSARAGRPAVSGNTIYF
TRBJ2-3 | TRBV3-1 | - | CASSQFGGRADTQYF